A selection of T cell receptor beta chains follows, all from one sample in a study of T-cell reconstitution after alpha-beta-depleted transplantation in children. One entry per CDR3 protein results from TCRdb running MiXCR on the PCR reads. The table lists 200,000 to 250,000 distinct CDR3 sequences, 11% of them singletons, with roughly 27% in the top ten. The sample in question was PBMCs, obtained before TCRalphabeta/CD19-depleted stem cell transplant. Source of these receptors: a child in the first two years of life with acute myeloid leukemia, due to receive a stem cell transplant. CDR3s include the opening cysteine and the closing phenylalanine or tryptophan. A D gene is named only where the DNA matches it firmly. Expanded clones get a size class; other rows say once, few or many, or leave the size out.

V: TRBV5-1
size: many
J: TRBJ2-7
D: .
CDR3: CASSLDNSYEQYF
DNA: TGCGCCAGCAGCTTGGACAACTCCTACGAGCAGTACTTC

V: TRBV5-1
size: many
J: TRBJ2-2
D: .
CDR3: CASSTRGTGELFF
DNA: TGCGCCAGCAGCACCCGGGGCACCGGGGAGCTGTTTTTT

V: TRBV5-1
size: many
J: TRBJ2-3
D: TRBD2
CDR3: CASSLGLAGAGDTQYF
DNA: TGCGCCAGCAGCTTGGGACTAGCGGGAGCTGGAGATACGCAGTATTTT

V: TRBV12-3/TRBV12-4
size: many
J: TRBJ2-3
D: .
CDR3: CASSPQSLGTDTQYF
DNA: TGTGCCAGCAGTCCCCAGTCCCTCGGCACAGATACGCAGTATTTT

V: TRBV11-2
size: many
J: TRBJ1-5
D: .
CDR3: CASSLGTMASNQPQHF
DNA: TGTGCCAGCAGCCTCGGGACAATGGCGAGCAATCAGCCCCAGCATTTT

V: TRBV10-3
size: many
J: TRBJ2-1
D: TRBD1
CDR3: CAISESGTATYNEQFF
DNA: TGTGCCATCAGTGAGTCCGGGACAGCAACCTACAATGAGCAGTTCTTC

V: TRBV20-1
size: many
J: TRBJ2-1
D: .
CDR3: CSAGPSSSPQFF
DNA: TGCAGTGCTGGGCCGAGTAGTAGCCCGCAGTTCTTC

V: TRBV6-2/TRBV6-3
size: many
J: TRBJ2-3
D: TRBD2
CDR3: CASSYLAGYLTDTQYF
DNA: TGTGCCAGCAGTTACCTAGCGGGATATTTAACAGATACGCAGTATTTT

V: TRBV12-3/TRBV12-4
size: many
J: TRBJ1-2
D: TRBD1
CDR3: CASRLGQGSGYTF
DNA: TGTGCCAGCAGATTGGGACAGGGCAGCGGCTACACCTTC

V: TRBV5-1
size: many
J: TRBJ2-1
D: TRBD2
CDR3: CASSLGSGGVTAYEQFF
DNA: TGCGCCAGCAGCTTGGGAAGCGGGGGGGTCACGGCCTATGAGCAGTTCTTC

V: TRBV24-1
size: .
J: TRBJ1-2
D: .
CDR3: CATSDRDRQYGYTF
DNA: TGTGCCACCAGTGATCGGGACCGCCAATATGGCTACACCTTC

V: TRBV27
size: many
J: TRBJ2-7
D: TRBD2
CDR3: CASSSRRSDSSGVDEQYF
DNA: TGTGCCAGCAGTTCACGGCGCTCGGATTCAAGCGGGGTAGACGAGCAGTACTTC

V: TRBV5-1
size: many
J: TRBJ1-1
D: .
CDR3: CASSLYGSEETEAFF
DNA: TGCGCCAGCAGCTTGTACGGCAGTGAGGAAACTGAAGCTTTCTTT

V: TRBV7-2
size: many
J: TRBJ2-3
D: .
CDR3: CASSHYTDTQYF
DNA: TGTGCCAGCAGCCACTACACAGATACGCAGTATTTT

V: TRBV28
size: .
J: TRBJ2-1
D: TRBD1
CDR3: CATGDRDIRNEQFF
DNA: TGTGCCACTGGGGACAGGGATATCCGCAATGAGCAGTTCTTC

V: TRBV7-9
size: .
J: TRBJ2-1
D: TRBD2
CDR3: CAAFSGRGEQFF
DNA: TGTGCTGCATTTAGCGGGAGAGGTGAGCAGTTCTTC

V: TRBV18
size: many
J: TRBJ2-1
D: .
CDR3: CASSRSRGHNEQFF
DNA: TGTGCCAGCTCCCGGAGTCGCGGCCACAATGAGCAGTTCTTC

V: TRBV3-1
size: many
J: TRBJ2-1
D: .
CDR3: CASSLGLVSSYNEQFF
DNA: TGTGCCAGCAGCCTTGGTTTAGTGAGCTCCTACAATGAGCAGTTCTTC

V: TRBV7-2
size: many
J: TRBJ2-3
D: TRBD2
CDR3: CASSPVAGERTDTQYF
DNA: TGTGCCAGCAGCCCTGTAGCGGGAGAACGGACAGATACGCAGTATTTT